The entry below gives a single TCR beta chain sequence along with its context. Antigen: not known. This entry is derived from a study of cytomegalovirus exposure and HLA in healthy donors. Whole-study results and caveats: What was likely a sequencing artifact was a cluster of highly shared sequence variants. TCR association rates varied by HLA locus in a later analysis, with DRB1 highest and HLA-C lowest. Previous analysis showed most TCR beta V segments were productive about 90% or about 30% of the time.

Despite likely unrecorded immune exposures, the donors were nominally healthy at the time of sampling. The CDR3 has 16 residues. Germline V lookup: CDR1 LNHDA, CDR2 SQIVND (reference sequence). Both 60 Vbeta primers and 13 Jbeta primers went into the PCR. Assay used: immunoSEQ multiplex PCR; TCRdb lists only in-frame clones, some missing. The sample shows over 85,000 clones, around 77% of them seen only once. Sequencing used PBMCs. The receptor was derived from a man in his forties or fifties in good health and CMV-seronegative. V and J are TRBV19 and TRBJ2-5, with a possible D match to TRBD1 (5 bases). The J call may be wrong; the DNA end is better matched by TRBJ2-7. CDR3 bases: TGTGCCAGTAGTTCGAGCAGGGCCTCCAACTTCTACGAGCAGTACTTC. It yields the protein CASSSSRASNFYEQYF.